This T cell receptor (beta chain) was identified in a study of siplizumab effects on memory and regulatory T cells. Whole-study results and caveats: In siplizumab conditions, mappable alloreactive CD4+ clones averaged about 69% Treg-derived, against about 27% in controls.

Repertoires were generated with immunoSEQ multiplex PCR, while TCRdb's copy carries only in-frame clones and drops some. The table lists about 91,000 clones, 95% to 97% of them singletons. Comment on this clone: Its matching antigen is unknown.

Trimming left V 6 bases short and J 1 base short, with 6 bases between. This CDR3 is built from 12 residues. Germline lookup yields CDR1 ENHRY and CDR2 SYGVKD. The sequence was obtained from a human donor in good health. The sample consisted of naive CD4+ T cells sorted from blood. This chain connects TRBV10-3 to TRBJ1-1; D is ambiguous. The CDR3 reads CAIRASNTEAFF. CDR3 bases: TGTGCCATCAGGGCCTCGAACACTGAAGCTTTCTTT.